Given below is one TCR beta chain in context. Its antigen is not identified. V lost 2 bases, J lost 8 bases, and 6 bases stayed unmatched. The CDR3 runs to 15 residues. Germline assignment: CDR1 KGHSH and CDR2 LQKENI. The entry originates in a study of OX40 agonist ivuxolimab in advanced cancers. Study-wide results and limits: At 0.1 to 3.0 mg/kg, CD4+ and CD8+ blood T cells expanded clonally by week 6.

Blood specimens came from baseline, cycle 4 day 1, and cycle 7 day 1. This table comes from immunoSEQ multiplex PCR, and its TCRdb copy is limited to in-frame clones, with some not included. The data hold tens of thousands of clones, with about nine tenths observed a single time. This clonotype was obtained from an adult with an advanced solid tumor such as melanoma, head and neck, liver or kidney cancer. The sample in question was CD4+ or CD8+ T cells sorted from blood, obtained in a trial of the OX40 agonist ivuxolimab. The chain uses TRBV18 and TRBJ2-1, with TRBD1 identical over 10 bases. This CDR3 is CASSPGQGGVYEQFF. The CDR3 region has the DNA TGTGCCAGCTCACCAGGACAGGGGGGCGTCTATGAGCAGTTCTTC.